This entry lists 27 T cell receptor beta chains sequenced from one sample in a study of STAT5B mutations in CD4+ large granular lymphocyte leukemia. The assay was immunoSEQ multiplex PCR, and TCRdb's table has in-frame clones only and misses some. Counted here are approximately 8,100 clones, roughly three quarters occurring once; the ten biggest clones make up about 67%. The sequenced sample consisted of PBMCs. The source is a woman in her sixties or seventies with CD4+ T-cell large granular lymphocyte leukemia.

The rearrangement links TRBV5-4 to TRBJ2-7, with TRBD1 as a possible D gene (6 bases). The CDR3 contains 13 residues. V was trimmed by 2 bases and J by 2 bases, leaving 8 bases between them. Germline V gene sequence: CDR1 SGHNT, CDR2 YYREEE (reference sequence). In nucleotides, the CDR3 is TGTGCCAGCAGCTTTGGGACAACCTACGAGCAGTACTTC. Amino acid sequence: CASSFGTTYEQYF. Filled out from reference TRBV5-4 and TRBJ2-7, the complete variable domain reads ETGVTQSPTHLIKTRGQQVTLRCSSQSGHNTVSWYQQALGQGPQFIFQYYREEENGRGNFPPRFSGLQFPNYSSELNVNALELDDSALYLCASSFGTTYEQYFGPGTRLTVT.

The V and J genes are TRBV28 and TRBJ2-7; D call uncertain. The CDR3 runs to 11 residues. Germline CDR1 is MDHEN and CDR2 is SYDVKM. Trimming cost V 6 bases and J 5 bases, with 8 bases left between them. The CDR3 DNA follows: TGTGCCAGCAGCCTCCCTCACGAGCAGTACTTC. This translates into CASSLPHEQYF.

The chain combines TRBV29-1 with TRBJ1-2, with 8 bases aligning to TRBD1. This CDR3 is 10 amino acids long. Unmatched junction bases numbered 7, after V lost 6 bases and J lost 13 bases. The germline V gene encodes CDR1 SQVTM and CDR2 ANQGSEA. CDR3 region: CSVRRTGPTF. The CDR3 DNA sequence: TGCAGCGTCCGGCGGACAGGGCCCACCTTC.

The CDR3 loop reads CASSRGGGGPGKLFF. The CDR3 region has the DNA TGTGCCAGCAGCCGCGGGGGGGGTGGACCTGGAAAACTGTTTTTT. The chain links TRBV7-9 to TRBJ1-4, with D perhaps matching TRBD1 (5 bases). Per germline, CDR1 SEHNR and CDR2 FQNEAQ (reference sequence). Trimming cost V 5 bases and J 10 bases, with 20 bases left between them. This CDR3 spans 15 amino acids.

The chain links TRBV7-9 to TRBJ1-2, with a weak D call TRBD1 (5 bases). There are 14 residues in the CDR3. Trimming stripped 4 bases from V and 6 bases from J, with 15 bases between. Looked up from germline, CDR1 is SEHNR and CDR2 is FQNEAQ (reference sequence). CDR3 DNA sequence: TGTGCCAGCAGCTACCGAGGTGGGGCCGATGGCTACACCTTC. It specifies CASSYRGGADGYTF.

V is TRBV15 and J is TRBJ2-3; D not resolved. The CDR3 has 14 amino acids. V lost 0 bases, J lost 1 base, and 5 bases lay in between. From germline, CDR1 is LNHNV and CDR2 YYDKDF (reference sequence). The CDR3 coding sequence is TGTGCCACCAGCAGAGAGGGTGGCACAGATACGCAGTATTTT. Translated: CATSREGGTDTQYF.

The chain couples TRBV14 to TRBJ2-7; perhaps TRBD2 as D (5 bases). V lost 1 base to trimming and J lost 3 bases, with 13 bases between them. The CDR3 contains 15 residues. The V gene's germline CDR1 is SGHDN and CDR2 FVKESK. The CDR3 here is CASSQVPADFYEQYF. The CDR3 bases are TGTGCCAGCAGCCAAGTTCCAGCGGATTTCTACGAGCAGTACTTC.

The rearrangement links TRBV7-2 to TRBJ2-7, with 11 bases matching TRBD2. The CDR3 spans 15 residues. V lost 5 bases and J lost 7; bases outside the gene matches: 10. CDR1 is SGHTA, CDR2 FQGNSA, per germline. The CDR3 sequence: CASSMDIAGGREQYF. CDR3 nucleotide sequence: TGTGCCAGCAGCATGGACATAGCGGGAGGGCGGGAGCAGTACTTC.

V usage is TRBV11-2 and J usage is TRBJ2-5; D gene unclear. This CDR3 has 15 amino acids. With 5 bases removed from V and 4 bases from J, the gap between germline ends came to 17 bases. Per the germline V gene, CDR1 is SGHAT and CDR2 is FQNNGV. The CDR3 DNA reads TGTGCCAGCAGCACCGGACGGTCCTATGGAGAGACCCAGTACTTC. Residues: CASSTGRSYGETQYF.

The CDR3 bases are TGTGCCAGCAGTGAAACTGCCCATACTGAAGCTTTCTTT. This translates into CASSETAHTEAFF. V and J are TRBV6-4 and TRBJ1-1; no firm D call. CDR1 and CDR2 (germline): MRHNA, SNTAGT. The V end was cut by 3 bases, the J end by 5 bases, with 10 bases between. The CDR3 is 13 residues long.

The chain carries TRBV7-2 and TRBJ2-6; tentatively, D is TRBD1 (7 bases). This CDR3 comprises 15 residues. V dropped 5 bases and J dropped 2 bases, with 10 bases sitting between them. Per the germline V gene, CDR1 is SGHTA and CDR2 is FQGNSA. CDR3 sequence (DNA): TGTGCCAGCAGCCCAGGGGGGACTGGGGCCAACGTCCTGACTTTC. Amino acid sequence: CASSPGGTGANVLTF.

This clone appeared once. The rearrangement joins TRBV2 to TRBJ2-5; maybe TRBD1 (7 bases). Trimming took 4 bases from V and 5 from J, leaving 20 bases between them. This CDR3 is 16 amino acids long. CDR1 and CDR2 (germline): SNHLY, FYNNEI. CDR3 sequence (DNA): TGTGCCAGCAGTGGACGACAGGGAGGCCTAGGGGAGACCCAGTACTTC. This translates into CASSGRQGGLGETQYF.

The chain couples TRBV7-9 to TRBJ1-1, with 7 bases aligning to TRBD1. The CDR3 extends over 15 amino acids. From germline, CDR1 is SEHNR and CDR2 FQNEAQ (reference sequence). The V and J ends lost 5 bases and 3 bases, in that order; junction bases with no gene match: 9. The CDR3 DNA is TGTGCCAGCAGCCATCCCAAGGGGGCCTACACTGAAGCTTTCTTT. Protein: CASSHPKGAYTEAFF.

The chain's CDR3 is CASSVGRTEAFF. The CDR3 nucleotides are TGTGCCAGCAGTGTGGGACGGACTGAAGCTTTCTTT. The chain combines TRBV28 with TRBJ1-1; perhaps TRBD1 as D (5 bases). V shed 5 bases and J shed 5 bases, with 9 bases lying between them. Germline V gene lookup returns CDR1 MDHEN and CDR2 SYDVKM. The CDR3 has 12 residues.

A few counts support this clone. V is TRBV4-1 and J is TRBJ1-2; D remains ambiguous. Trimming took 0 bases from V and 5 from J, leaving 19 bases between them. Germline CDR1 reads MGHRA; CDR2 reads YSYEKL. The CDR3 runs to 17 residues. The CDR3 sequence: CASSQDTTDAVFYGYTF. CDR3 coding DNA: TGCGCCAGCAGCCAAGATACCACCGACGCCGTTTTTTATGGCTACACCTTC.

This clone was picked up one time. The DNA for the CDR3 is TGTGCCATCAGTGTTGCGGAGACCACCCCCCCAGATACGCAGTATTTT. Its protein product is CAISVAETTPPDTQYF. V and J are TRBV10-3 and TRBJ2-3; D gene ambiguous. The V and J ends lost 4 bases and 4 bases respectively, with 18 bases between them. Germline lookup yields CDR1 ENHRY and CDR2 SYGVKD. The CDR3 runs to 16 residues.

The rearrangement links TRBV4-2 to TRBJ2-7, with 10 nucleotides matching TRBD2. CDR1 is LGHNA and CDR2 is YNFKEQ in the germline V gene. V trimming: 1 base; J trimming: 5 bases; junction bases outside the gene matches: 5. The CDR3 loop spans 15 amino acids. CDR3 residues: CASSQVYGTSDEQYF. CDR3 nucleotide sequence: TGTGCCAGCAGCCAAGTGTACGGGACTAGCGACGAGCAGTACTTC.

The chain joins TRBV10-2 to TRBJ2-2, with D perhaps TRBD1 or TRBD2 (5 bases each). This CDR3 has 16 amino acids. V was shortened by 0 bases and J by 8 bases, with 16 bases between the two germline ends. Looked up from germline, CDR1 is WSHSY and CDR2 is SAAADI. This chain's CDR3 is CASSESGTAVGGELFF. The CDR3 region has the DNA TGCGCCAGCAGTGAGTCTGGGACCGCCGTGGGTGGGGAGCTGTTTTTT.

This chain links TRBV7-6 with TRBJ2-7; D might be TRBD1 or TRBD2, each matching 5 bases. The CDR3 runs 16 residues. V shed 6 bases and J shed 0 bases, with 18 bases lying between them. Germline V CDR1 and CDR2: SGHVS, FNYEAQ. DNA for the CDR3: TGTGCCAGCAGACCTCATGCCACGGGGACCTCCTACGAGCAGTACTTC. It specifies CASRPHATGTSYEQYF. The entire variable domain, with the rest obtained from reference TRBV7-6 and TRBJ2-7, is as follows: GAGVSQSPRYKVTKRGQDVALRCDPISGHVSLYWYRQALGQGPEFLTYFNYEAQQDKSGLPNDRFSAERPEGSISTLTIQRTEQRDSAMYRCASRPHATGTSYEQYFGPGTRLTVT.

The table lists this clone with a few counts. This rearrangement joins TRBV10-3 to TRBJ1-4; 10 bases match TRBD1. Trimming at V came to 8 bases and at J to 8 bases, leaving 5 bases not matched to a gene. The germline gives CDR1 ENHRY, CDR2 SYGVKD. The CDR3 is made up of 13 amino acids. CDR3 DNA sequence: TGTGCCATCGGACAGGGGGGATTCGAAAAACTGTTTTTT. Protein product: CAIGQGGFEKLFF.

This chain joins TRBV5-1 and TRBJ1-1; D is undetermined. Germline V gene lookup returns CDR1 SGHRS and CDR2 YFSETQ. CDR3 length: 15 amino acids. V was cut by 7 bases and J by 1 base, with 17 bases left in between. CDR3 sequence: CASRPDGVPNTEAFF. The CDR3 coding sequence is TGCGCCAGCCGACCCGACGGGGTTCCGAACACTGAAGCTTTCTTT.

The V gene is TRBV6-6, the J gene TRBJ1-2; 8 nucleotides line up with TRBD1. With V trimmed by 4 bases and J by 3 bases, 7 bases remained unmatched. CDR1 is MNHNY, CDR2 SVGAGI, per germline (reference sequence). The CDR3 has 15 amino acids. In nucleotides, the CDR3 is TGTGCCAGCAGTTTCGGACAGGGAATTGACTATGGCTACACCTTC. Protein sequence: CASSFGQGIDYGYTF.

Here the CDR3 DNA reads TGTGCCAGCAGTTCGGATGAGGGGGAGACCACCGGGGAGCTGTTTTTT. Translating gives CASSSDEGETTGELFF. The chain carries TRBV27 and TRBJ2-2, with D tentatively TRBD1 (6 bases). In germline, CDR1 is MNHEY, CDR2 SMNVEV (reference sequence). V was clipped by 4 bases and J by 4 bases, with 16 bases between them. The CDR3 has 16 residues.

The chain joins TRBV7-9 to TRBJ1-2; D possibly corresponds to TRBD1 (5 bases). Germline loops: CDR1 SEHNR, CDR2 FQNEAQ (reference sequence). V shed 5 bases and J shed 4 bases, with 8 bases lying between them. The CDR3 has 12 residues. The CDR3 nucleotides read TGTGCCAGCAGCATAGGGACCTATGGCTACACCTTC. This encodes CASSIGTYGYTF.

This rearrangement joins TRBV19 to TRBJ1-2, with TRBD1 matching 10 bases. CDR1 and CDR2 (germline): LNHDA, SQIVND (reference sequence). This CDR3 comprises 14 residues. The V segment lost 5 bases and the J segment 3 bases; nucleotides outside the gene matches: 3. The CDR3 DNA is TGTGCCAGTAGTCCTGGACAGGGGGACTATGGCTACACCTTC. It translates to CASSPGQGDYGYTF.

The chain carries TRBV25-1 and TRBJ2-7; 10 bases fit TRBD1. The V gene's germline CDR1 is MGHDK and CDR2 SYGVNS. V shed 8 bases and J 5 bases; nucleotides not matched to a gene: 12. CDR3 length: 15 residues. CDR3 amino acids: CASSISGTGDHEQYF. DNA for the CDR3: TGTGCCAGCTCGATTTCCGGGACAGGGGACCACGAGCAGTACTTC.

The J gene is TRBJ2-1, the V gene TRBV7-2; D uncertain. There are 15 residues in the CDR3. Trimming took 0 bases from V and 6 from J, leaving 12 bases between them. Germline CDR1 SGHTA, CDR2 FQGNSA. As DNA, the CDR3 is TGTGCCAGCAGCTTAGCAGTTAACCCAGCCAATGAGCAGTTCTTC. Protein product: CASSLAVNPANEQFF.